A single sample is the source of the 26 T cell receptor beta chains below, sequenced in a study of blood T cells in healthy people across ages. The use of a sample-barcoded 5' primer and a J-beta primer mix characterized a second PCR of about 6 to 11 cycles. TCRdb re-analysed the 5' RACE reads in MiXCR, keeping a single row per CDR3 protein. The sample yields roughly 800,000 distinct CDR3 sequences, approximately 25% seen once. These sequences were also reported in another study, on T cells of mothers and their children.

Specimen: blood. All receptors derive from a boy between 10 and 17 years old in good health.

V and J are TRBV14 and TRBJ2-5, with 8 bases matching TRBD2. The J call may be in error: the DNA end matches TRBJ2-1 better. Per germline, CDR1 SGHDN and CDR2 FVKESK. The CDR3 totals 14 residues. The CDR3 sequence is CASSRSGIYNEQFF. The DNA for the CDR3 is TGTGCCAGCAGCCGTAGCGGGATCTACAATGAGCAGTTCTTC.

This clonotype was seen only a few times. This chain links TRBV3-1 with TRBJ2-3; TRBD2 might be the D (5 bases). The V and J ends lost 0 bases and 6 bases respectively, with 22 bases between them. CDR3 length: 18 residues. Germline V gives CDR1 LGHDT, CDR2 YNNKEL (reference sequence). Written as DNA, the CDR3 is TGTGCCAGCAGCCAAGATGGAGGTAGGCGGTCTCGGCGTGATACGCAGTATTTT. Protein product: CASSQDGGRRSRRDTQYF.

The chain combines TRBV7-2 with TRBJ2-1, with D possibly TRBD2 on 6 matching bases. The V end lost 8 bases, the J end lost 0 bases, and 17 bases lay between the germline ends. Germline V gene data show CDR1 as SGHTA and CDR2 as FQGNSA. The CDR3 extends over 16 amino acids. This CDR3 is CASLGSGPFSYNEQFF. The DNA of the CDR3 is TGTGCCAGCCTCGGGAGCGGGCCGTTCTCCTACAATGAGCAGTTCTTC. Filled out from reference TRBV7-2 and TRBJ2-1, the complete variable domain reads GAGVSQSPSNKVTEKGKDVELRCDPISGHTALYWYRQSLGQGLEFLIYFQGNSAPDKSGLPSDRFSAERTGGSVSTLTIQRTQQEDSAVYLCASLGSGPFSYNEQFFGPGTRLTVL.

This clonotype was counted only a few times. This sequence joins TRBV29-1 and TRBJ1-2; D not resolved. Germline-derived CDR1 and CDR2 are SQVTM and ANQGSEA. CDR3 length: 12 residues. Deletions cut 6 bases from V and 2 bases from J, with 10 bases between. The CDR3 here is CSVVRTNYGYTF. The CDR3 DNA reads as TGCAGCGTAGTTCGGACCAACTATGGCTACACCTTC.

This clonotype was seen only a few times. This sequence joins TRBV25-1 and TRBJ2-1; 15 nucleotides agree with TRBD2. Trimming removed 8 bases from V and 4 bases from J; junction bases left unmatched: 12. CDR3 size: 18 residues. Germline values: CDR1 MGHDK, CDR2 SYGVNS. DNA for the CDR3: TGTGCCAGCGCGCAAGGGACTAGCGGGGGGACACCGTACAATGAGCAGTTCTTC. This translates into CASAQGTSGGTPYNEQFF.

This chain joins TRBV6-6 and TRBJ1-2; TRBD1 matches at 7 bases. Germline V lookup: CDR1 MNHNY, CDR2 SVGAGI (reference sequence). The CDR3 runs 14 residues. V shed 2 bases and J 4 bases; nucleotides not matched to a gene: 4. In DNA form, the CDR3 reads TGTGCCAGCAGTTACCTAGGGACAGCCTATGGCTACACCTTC. The encoded protein is CASSYLGTAYGYTF.

The chain links TRBV7-9 to TRBJ1-2, with D perhaps TRBD1 (5 bases). This CDR3 is 13 amino acids long. Germline values: CDR1 SEHNR, CDR2 FQNEAQ (reference sequence). The V gene lost 1 base and the J gene lost 6 bases, with 9 bases spanning the gap. Here the CDR3 reads CASSLGAGNGYTF. The CDR3 bases are TGTGCCAGCAGCTTAGGGGCAGGGAATGGCTACACCTTC. Using reference TRBV7-9 and TRBJ1-2 for the parts outside the CDR3, the full variable domain is DTGVSQNPRHKITKRGQNVTFRCDPISEHNRLYWYRQTLGQGPEFLTYFQNEAQLEKSRLLSDRFSAERPKGSFSTLEIQRTEQGDSAMYLCASSLGAGNGYTFGSGTRLTVV.

This clonotype has a handful of counts. This chain connects TRBV28 to TRBJ1-5; D remains unclear. The CDR3 has 14 amino acids. Trimming shortened V by 3 bases and J by 4 bases, and 10 bases separated the two germline ends. Germline V gene lookup returns CDR1 MDHEN and CDR2 SYDVKM. The chain's CDR3 is CASSLDFPNQPQHF. The CDR3 region has the DNA TGTGCCAGCAGTTTGGACTTCCCTAATCAGCCCCAGCATTTT.

The chain has TRBV7-9 and TRBJ2-7; no clear D. This CDR3 is built from 15 residues. Germline V gene sequence: CDR1 SEHNR, CDR2 FQNEAQ (reference sequence). V was cut by 0 bases and J by 2 bases, with 11 bases left in between. CDR3 amino acids: CASSLARDTPYEQYF. In nucleotides, the CDR3 is TGTGCCAGCAGCTTAGCGCGAGACACTCCCTACGAGCAGTACTTC.

This clonotype showed up just a few times. The J gene is TRBJ1-2, the V gene TRBV27; no reliable D call. V was cut by 0 bases and J by 2 bases, with 10 bases left in between. Germline V gives CDR1 MNHEY, CDR2 SMNVEV (reference sequence). This CDR3 has 15 amino acids. The CDR3 nucleotides read TGTGCCAGCAGTTTATCGGCAGGAACAAACTATGGCTACACCTTC. This encodes CASSLSAGTNYGYTF.

This clonotype was seen a handful of times. The rearrangement joins TRBV25-1 to TRBJ1-6; no reliable D call. This CDR3 region has 13 residues. Trimming removed 6 bases from V and 8 bases from J, with 11 bases in between. The germline CDR1 and CDR2 sequences are MGHDK and SYGVNS. DNA for the CDR3: TGTGCCAGCAGCCCTATAGTAGATTCACCCCTCCACTTT. It yields the protein CASSPIVDSPLHF.

This clonotype came up many times. CDR3 sequence: CSARDLGNSYEQYF. CDR3 DNA sequence: TGCAGTGCTAGAGATCTCGGGAACTCCTACGAGCAGTACTTC. The chain links TRBV20-1 to TRBJ2-5, with D maybe TRBD2 (5 bases). The better agreement between TRBJ2-7 and the DNA end casts doubt on the J call. Germline V gives CDR1 DFQATT, CDR2 SNEGSKA (reference sequence). This CDR3 is built from 14 residues.

The chain carries TRBV3-1 and TRBJ2-5, with 8 positions matching TRBD1. The DNA end is more similar to TRBJ2-1, so the J call may be wrong. The CDR3 length is 15 residues. Looked up from germline, CDR1 is LGHDT and CDR2 is YNNKEL (reference sequence). DNA of the CDR3: TGTGCCAGCAGCCGACCAGGGGGCGAATTGGGTGAGCAGTTCTTC. This translates into CASSRPGGELGEQFF.

J is TRBJ2-1 and V is TRBV29-1, with 8 nucleotides matching TRBD1. Germline V gives CDR1 SQVTM, CDR2 ANQGSEA. V shed 4 bases and J 5 bases; nucleotides not matched to a gene: 19. The CDR3 consists of 18 residues. CDR3 region: CSVGAYLVGDRWNNEQFF. Here the CDR3 DNA reads TGCAGCGTTGGTGCATACCTTGTGGGGGACAGGTGGAACAATGAGCAGTTCTTC.

This clonotype was seen a single time. J is TRBJ2-3 and V is TRBV12-3 or TRBV12-4, with 10 bases aligning to TRBD2. The CDR3 is made up of 17 amino acids. V trimming: 3 bases; J trimming: 4 bases; junction bases outside the gene matches: 10. The CDR3: CASSFSSGGPSADTQYF. CDR3 nucleotides: TGTGCCAGCAGTTTCTCTAGCGGGGGCCCGTCAGCAGATACGCAGTATTTT.

The V and J genes are TRBV28 and TRBJ2-1; D is ambiguous. From germline, CDR1 is MDHEN and CDR2 SYDVKM. This CDR3 spans 12 amino acids. V was cut by 5 bases and J by 10 bases, with 12 bases left in between. In DNA form, the CDR3 reads TGTGCCAGCAGTCGCAGACTTGGGGAGCAGTTCTTC. It is translated as CASSRRLGEQFF. The entire variable domain, with the rest obtained from reference TRBV28 and TRBJ2-1, is as follows: DVKVTQSSRYLVKRTGEKVFLECVQDMDHENMFWYRQDPGLGLRLIYFSYDVKMKEKGDIPEGYSVSREKKERFSLILESASTNQTSMYLCASSRRLGEQFFGPGTRLTVL.

This clonotype was detected only a few times. This chain's CDR3 is CASSVAGHNEQFF. For the CDR3, the DNA is TGTGCCAGCAGCGTAGCGGGACACAATGAGCAGTTCTTC. The chain links TRBV9 to TRBJ2-1, with D possibly called TRBD1 or TRBD2 (5 bases each). V shed 0 bases and J shed 5 bases, with 6 bases lying between them. CDR3 length: 13 residues. Germline V gives CDR1 SGDLS, CDR2 YYNGEE.

This clonotype occurred a few times. V and J are TRBV9 and TRBJ2-1; 9 bases agree with TRBD2. CDR3 length equals 17 residues. Germline loops: CDR1 SGDLS, CDR2 YYNGEE. Germline trimming cut 0 bases from V and 5 bases from J; bases unmatched to any gene: 9. DNA of the CDR3: TGTGCCAGCAGCGTAGCGGTCTTGTCTAGCGGGAACAATGAGCAGTTCTTC. Protein: CASSVAVLSSGNNEQFF.

This clonotype was detected many times. CDR3 bases: TGTGCCAGCAGCTTACGACAGGGGGGGCCTTTCGGAGAGCAGTTCTTC. It yields the protein CASSLRQGGPFGEQFF. This chain joins TRBV13 and TRBJ2-5, with 9 nucleotides matching TRBD1. The tail of the sequence fits TRBJ2-1 better, so the J call may be wrong. This CDR3 region has 16 residues. Per germline, CDR1 PRHDT and CDR2 FYEKMQ (reference sequence).

This clonotype was detected a few times. The chain recombines TRBV6-6 with TRBJ1-5; D perhaps matches TRBD1 (5 bases). V lost 8 bases and J 2 bases, leaving 16 bases between the germline ends. Germline CDR1 is MNHNY and CDR2 is SVGAGI (reference sequence). CDR3 length equals 15 residues. The CDR3 here is CASERGWGGNQPQHF. In DNA, the CDR3 is TGTGCCAGCGAGCGGGGGTGGGGGGGCAATCAGCCCCAGCATTTT.

The chain is built from TRBV7-8 and TRBJ2-5; D is possibly TRBD1 or TRBD2 (6 bases each). The J call is uncertain, as TRBJ2-1 better fits the DNA end. Looked up from germline, CDR1 is SGHVS and CDR2 is FQNEAQ. The length of the CDR3 is 13 residues. The CDR3 coding sequence is TGTGCCAGCAGGATGGGGGGCGAAAATGAGCAGTTCTTC. Protein sequence: CASRMGGENEQFF.

This clonotype came up a few times. This rearrangement joins TRBV20-1 to TRBJ1-2; 7 positions match TRBD1. This CDR3 is built from 12 residues. The junction had 6 bases not matched to a gene; V was cut back by 6 bases and J by 5 bases. Germline values: CDR1 DFQATT, CDR2 SNEGSKA (reference sequence). The CDR3 loop reads CSASDRAYGYTF. The CDR3 DNA reads as TGCAGTGCCTCCGACAGGGCTTATGGCTACACCTTC.

The rearrangement uses TRBV29-1 and TRBJ2-3; D might be TRBD1 (6 bases). CDR3 length equals 12 residues. Trimming left V 7 bases short and J 4 bases short, with 12 bases between. From germline, CDR1 is SQVTM and CDR2 ANQGSEA. DNA of the CDR3: TGCAGCGCAATACAGGGTTCAGATACGCAGTATTTT. Translation: CSAIQGSDTQYF.

In this sample, this clonotype turned up a few times. The rearrangement joins TRBV15 to TRBJ2-5, with D hard to call. This CDR3 region has 15 residues. CDR1 and CDR2 (germline): LNHNV, YYDKDF (reference sequence). Trimming took 1 base from V and 2 from J, leaving 11 bases between them. CDR3 DNA: TGTGCCACCAGCAGAGGGTTTTCAGGTCAAGAGACCCAGTACTTC. It yields the protein CATSRGFSGQETQYF.

CDR3 in amino acids: CASSLSSYLSDEQFF. CDR3 bases: TGTGCCAGCAGTTTGTCTAGCTACCTAAGCGATGAGCAGTTCTTC. The rearrangement uses TRBV27 and TRBJ2-5; weak D call: TRBD2 (5 bases). The J call may be wrong; the DNA end is better matched by TRBJ2-1. This CDR3 has 15 amino acids. Per germline, CDR1 MNHEY and CDR2 SMNVEV (reference sequence).

V and J are TRBV6-6 and TRBJ2-5; possible D gene TRBD2, 5 bases. Near its end, the DNA agrees better with TRBJ2-1, so the J call may be wrong. Per germline, CDR1 MNHNY and CDR2 SVGAGI (reference sequence). This CDR3 region has 14 residues. CDR3 protein: CASSPWTGINEQFF. The CDR3 bases are TGTGCCAGCAGCCCTTGGACGGGAATCAATGAGCAGTTCTTC.